One and the same sample provided the 16 T cell receptor beta chains below, sequenced in a study of T cell changes during pregnancy in multiple sclerosis. Profiling relied on immunoSEQ multiplex PCR, and the TCRdb table lists in-frame clones only, not all of them. The table lists roughly 110,000 clones, about nine tenths of them singletons. Material: peripheral blood, obtained after pregnancy. All receptors derive from a female donor with multiple sclerosis, enrolled in a pregnancy study.

V usage is TRBV5-4 and J usage is TRBJ2-1, with D possibly matching TRBD1 (5 bases). CDR3 length equals 18 residues. Trimming removed 1 base at V and 4 bases at J, with 21 bases between. Germline V lookup: CDR1 SGHNT, CDR2 YYREEE (reference sequence). Here the CDR3 reads CASSLSSLQQEPYNEQFF. CDR3 sequence (DNA): TGTGCCAGCAGCTTGAGTTCTCTCCAACAGGAGCCTTACAATGAGCAGTTCTTC.

This clone was seen a single time. CDR3 DNA: TGTGCCAGCAGTGATCCCCCTGGGAGGGAAAAACTGTTTTTT. Its protein product is CASSDPPGREKLFF. The rearrangement uses TRBV2 and TRBJ1-4; D not certain. This CDR3 has 14 amino acids. Per germline, CDR1 SNHLY and CDR2 FYNNEI. V was shortened by 3 bases and J by 8 bases, with 13 bases between the two germline ends.

The chain has TRBV9 and TRBJ1-1; D is unresolved. Germline CDR1 reads SGDLS; CDR2 reads YYNGEE. The CDR3 has 13 amino acids. V lost 2 bases, J lost 4 bases, and 9 bases lay in between. CDR3 coding DNA: TGTGCCAGCAGCGTTACAGATTTCACTGAAGCTTTCTTT. Encoded protein: CASSVTDFTEAFF.

The rearrangement joins TRBV9 to TRBJ2-1; 13 bases line up with TRBD2. J was trimmed by 7 bases and V by 4 bases; bases with no gene match: 2. CDR1 and CDR2 from the germline V gene are SGDLS and YYNGEE. This CDR3 has 14 amino acids. CDR3 residues: CASSPLAGGNEQFF. For the CDR3, the DNA is TGTGCCAGCAGCCCACTAGCGGGAGGGAATGAGCAGTTCTTC.

V usage is TRBV6-1 and J usage is TRBJ1-5; the D is unclear. CDR1 is MNHNS, CDR2 SASEGT, per germline. The germline V and J ends were trimmed by 6 bases and 0 bases, with 6 bases remaining between them. The CDR3 runs 13 residues. The CDR3: CASRQISNQPQHF. Here the CDR3 DNA reads TGTGCCAGCAGACAGATTAGCAATCAGCCCCAGCATTTT.

The chain carries TRBV7-2 and TRBJ1-2; 8 bases fit TRBD1. Germline assignment: CDR1 SGHTA and CDR2 FQGNSA. V was clipped by 6 bases and J by 8 bases; unmatched bases: 8. CDR3 length: 13 residues. The DNA of the CDR3 is TGTGCCAGCAGTCAAACAGGGGGAGGAGGCTACACCTTC. Its protein product is CASSQTGGGGYTF.

The chain recombines TRBV11-2 with TRBJ2-2, with D possibly being TRBD1 (5 bases). Trimming cost V 1 base and J 6 bases, with 21 bases left between them. CDR1 and CDR2 from the germline V gene are SGHAT and FQNNGV. The CDR3 covers 18 residues. The CDR3 spells CASSLGRFGRVLSGELFF. CDR3 coding DNA: TGTGCCAGCAGCTTAGGCCGCTTTGGCAGGGTACTATCCGGGGAGCTGTTTTTT.

The chain uses TRBV19 and TRBJ2-3; possible D gene TRBD2, 6 bases. The CDR3 spans 13 residues. CDR1 and CDR2 from the germline V gene are LNHDA and SQIVND (reference sequence). V was trimmed by 4 bases and J by 4 bases, leaving 9 bases between them. CDR3 in DNA: TGTGCCAGTAGTAAGCGGGCGGCAGATACGCAGTATTTT. This translates into CASSKRAADTQYF.

This chain uses TRBV7-3 with TRBJ2-2; the match to TRBD2 covers 7 bases. With V trimmed by 2 bases and J by 4 bases, 7 bases remained unmatched. This CDR3 has 16 amino acids. Germline CDR1 is SGHTA and CDR2 is FQGTGA. CDR3 residues: CASSLGRARGTGELFF. CDR3 in DNA: TGTGCCAGCAGCTTAGGGAGGGCGCGGGGCACCGGGGAGCTGTTTTTT.

This clone came up a few times. The rearrangement links TRBV5-5 to TRBJ2-7, with TRBD1 matching 9 bases. This CDR3 is built from 18 residues. V dropped 1 base and J dropped 0; count of bases not matched to a gene: 11. The germline CDR1 and CDR2 sequences are SGHKS and YYEKEE (reference sequence). The CDR3 nucleotides read TGTGCCAGCAGCTTGCGCGAACAGGGGGCGATGGGCTCCTACGAGCAGTACTTC. This sequence encodes CASSLREQGAMGSYEQYF.

The rearrangement joins TRBV5-6 to TRBJ1-1; D remains ambiguous. This CDR3 is built from 15 residues. V lost 7 bases to trimming and J lost 4 bases, with 20 bases between them. CDR1 SGHDT and CDR2 YYEEEE come from the germline V gene. The DNA of the CDR3 is TGTGCCAGCCTAAAAATGGGAGCTTTTTCCACTGAAGCTTTCTTT. Translation: CASLKMGAFSTEAFF.

The chain combines TRBV28 with TRBJ2-1, with D unclear. V dropped 3 bases and J dropped 15 bases, with 15 bases sitting between them. This CDR3 region has 12 residues. The V gene's germline CDR1 is MDHEN and CDR2 SYDVKM. The CDR3: CASSFRFPSWFF. For the CDR3, the DNA is TGTGCCAGCAGTTTCCGGTTTCCCTCCTGGTTCTTC.

This chain connects TRBV30 to TRBJ2-3, with TRBD1 matching 8 bases. Germline CDR1 reads GTSNPN; CDR2 reads SVGIG (reference sequence). The V segment lost 3 bases and the J segment 5 bases; nucleotides outside the gene matches: 13. The CDR3 sequence is 16 residues long. The CDR3 reads CAWSDLGQGMVDTQYF. The CDR3 DNA reads as TGTGCCTGGAGCGATCTAGGACAGGGTATGGTAGATACGCAGTATTTT. Drawing the rest from reference TRBV30 and TRBJ2-3, the complete variable domain is SQTIHQWPATLVQPVGSPLSLECTVEGTSNPNLYWYRQAAGRGLQLLFYSVGIGQISSEVPQNLSASRPQDRQFILSSKKLLLSDSGFYLCAWSDLGQGMVDTQYFGPGTRLTVL.

This CDR3 is CASSVGQLPGELFF. The CDR3 bases are TGTGCCAGCAGCGTAGGACAACTCCCCGGGGAGCTGTTTTTT. The gene calls are TRBV9 and TRBJ2-2; D is ambiguous. V was clipped by 0 bases and J by 6 bases, with 9 bases between them. CDR1 SGDLS and CDR2 YYNGEE come from the germline V gene. The CDR3 is 14 residues long.

The chain is built from TRBV7-9 and TRBJ2-5, with D unresolved. The CDR3 extends over 9 amino acids. With 8 bases removed from V and 5 bases from J, the gap between germline ends came to 3 bases. Germline CDR1 SEHNR, CDR2 FQNEAQ (reference sequence). CDR3 sequence (DNA): TGTGCCAGCGAGGAGACCCAGTACTTC. Its translation: CASEETQYF.

The chain links TRBV5-6 to TRBJ2-1; possible D gene TRBD2, 7 bases. V lost 4 bases and J 6 bases, leaving 11 bases between the germline ends. Germline assignment: CDR1 SGHDT and CDR2 YYEEEE. The CDR3 is 13 residues long. The CDR3 nucleotides are TGTGCCAGCAGCGAGGGGGGGCGCAATGAGCAGTTCTTC. As protein: CASSEGGRNEQFF.